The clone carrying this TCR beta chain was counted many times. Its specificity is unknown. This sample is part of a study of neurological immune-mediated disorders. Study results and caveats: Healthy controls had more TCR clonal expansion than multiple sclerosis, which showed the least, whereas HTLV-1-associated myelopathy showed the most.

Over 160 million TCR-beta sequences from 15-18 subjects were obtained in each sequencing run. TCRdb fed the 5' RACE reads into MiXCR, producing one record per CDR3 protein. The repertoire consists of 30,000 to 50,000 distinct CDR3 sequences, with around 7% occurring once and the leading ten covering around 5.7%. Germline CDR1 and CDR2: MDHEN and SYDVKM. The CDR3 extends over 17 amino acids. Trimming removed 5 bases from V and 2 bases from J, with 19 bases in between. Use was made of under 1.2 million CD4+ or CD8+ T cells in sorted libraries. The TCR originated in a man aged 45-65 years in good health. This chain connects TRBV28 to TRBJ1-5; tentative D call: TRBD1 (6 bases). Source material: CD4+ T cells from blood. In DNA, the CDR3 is TGTGCCAGCAGTCCCCGGCCCTGGAGGACAGGCAATCAGCCCCAGCATTTT. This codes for CASSPRPWRTGNQPQHF.